This is a list of T cell receptor beta chains from one sample in a study of blood T cell repertoires in COVID-19. Sequenced by immunoSEQ multiplex PCR; TCRdb stores in-frame clones only, minus some. The sample comprises under 200,000 clones, 80% to 85% of which are singletons, and 13% rests with the top ten. The specimen was PBMCs or T cells enriched from blood (not recorded which). Receptors were obtained from an older woman who had recovered from COVID-19. The CDR3 runs from the conserved cysteine through the conserved F or W. The order of the fields is J gene, D gene, CDR3 length, clone size, V gene, CDR3 protein, CDR3 DNA. The D gene is left open where the match is weak. Size is stated for part of the rows, as once, few or many counts, or as a class when the clone is expanded.

J: TRBJ1-4; D: NA; length: 14; size: NA; V: TRBV9; CDR3: CASSGLDSNEKLFF; DNA: TGTGCCAGCAGCGGACTTGACAGTAATGAAAAACTGTTTTTT
J: TRBJ2-5; D: NA; length: 13; size: NA; V: TRBV27; CDR3: CASSYGQGETQYF; DNA: TGTGCCAGCAGTTATGGGCAGGGAGAGACCCAGTACTTC
J: TRBJ1-1; D: NA; length: 14; size: NA; V: TRBV7-2; CDR3: CASSPSGANTEAFF; DNA: TGTGCCAGCAGCCCTTCTGGGGCGAACACTGAAGCTTTCTTT
J: TRBJ1-6; D: TRBD1; length: 16; size: few; V: TRBV7-6; CDR3: CASSLTGTGYNSPLHF; DNA: TGTGCCAGCAGCCTGACGGGGACAGGATATAATTCACCCCTCCACTTT
J: TRBJ1-6; D: NA; length: 13; size: NA; V: TRBV11-2; CDR3: CASSGPGDSPLHF; DNA: TGTGCCAGCAGCGGGCCAGGGGACTCACCCCTCCACTTT
J: TRBJ2-3; D: TRBD1; length: 15; size: NA; V: TRBV6-5; CDR3: CASRRTGVRGDTQYF; DNA: TGTGCCAGCAGAAGGACAGGGGTACGTGGAGATACGCAGTATTTT
J: TRBJ1-2; D: NA; length: 13; size: NA; V: TRBV3-1/TRBV3-2; CDR3: CASSPLRGSGYTF; DNA: TGTGCCAGCAGCCCGCTCCGGGGGTCTGGCTACACCTTC
J: TRBJ2-1; D: TRBD2; length: 16; size: NA; V: TRBV3-1/TRBV3-2; CDR3: CASSPQSGGSYNEQFF; DNA: TGTGCCAGCAGCCCCCAAAGCGGGGGCTCCTACAATGAGCAGTTCTTC
J: TRBJ1-1; D: TRBD1; length: 14; size: NA; V: TRBV6-6; CDR3: CASRLTGEYTEAFF; DNA: TGTGCCAGCAGGCTAACAGGGGAATACACTGAAGCTTTCTTT
J: TRBJ1-3; D: TRBD1; length: 15; size: NA; V: TRBV5-4; CDR3: CASSSRQGAGNTIYF; DNA: TGTGCCAGCAGCTCCCGACAGGGGGCTGGAAACACCATATATTTT
J: TRBJ1-6; D: NA; length: 15; size: NA; V: TRBV11-2; CDR3: CASSLARGYNSPLHF; DNA: TGTGCCAGCAGCTTAGCCAGGGGCTATAATTCACCCCTCCACTTT
J: TRBJ2-7; D: NA; length: 16; size: NA; V: TRBV24-1; CDR3: CATSGDDTKSSYEQYF; DNA: TGTGCCACCAGTGGTGACGACACAAAGAGCTCCTACGAGCAGTACTTC
J: TRBJ2-7; D: TRBD1; length: 13; size: NA; V: TRBV7-9; CDR3: CASRGAGGYEQYF; DNA: TGTGCCAGCAGAGGGGCAGGGGGCTACGAGCAGTACTTC
J: TRBJ2-6; D: TRBD1; length: 17; size: NA; V: TRBV10-3; CDR3: CAISGTGGRSGANVLTF; DNA: TGTGCCATCAGTGGGACAGGCGGTCGCTCTGGGGCCAACGTCCTGACTTTC
J: TRBJ2-1; D: TRBD2; length: 16; size: NA; V: TRBV7-9; CDR3: CASSLVAGGFRNEQFF; DNA: TGTGCCAGCAGCTTAGTAGCGGGAGGATTCAGGAATGAGCAGTTCTTC
J: TRBJ1-2; D: TRBD1; length: 12; size: NA; V: TRBV12-3/TRBV12-4; CDR3: CASSWTGEGYTF; DNA: TGTGCCAGCAGTTGGACAGGGGAGGGCTACACCTTC
J: TRBJ2-7; D: TRBD2; length: 15; size: NA; V: TRBV7-9; CDR3: CASSSRLANVYEQYF; DNA: TGTGCCAGCAGCTCCCGACTAGCCAATGTTTACGAGCAGTACTTC
J: TRBJ2-1; D: NA; length: 11; size: NA; V: TRBV20-1; CDR3: CSANNNNEQFF; DNA: TGCAGTGCTAACAACAACAATGAGCAGTTCTTC